Reported below is one T cell receptor beta chain. The data were taken from a study of T cell responses to AZD1222 COVID-19 vaccine. Libraries were prepared by immunoSEQ multiplex PCR; TCRdb keeps only in-frame clonotypes and omits some of them. The sample shows around 87,000 clones, roughly 91% of them seen only once. Germline values: CDR1 MDHEN, CDR2 SYDVKM. The CDR3 totals 15 residues. V was pared by 7 bases and J by 2 bases, with 10 bases of the junction left unmatched. Sequencing used peripheral blood, obtained on day 0 of AZD1222 vaccination. The TCR was taken from an adult in good health. The gene calls are TRBV28 and TRBJ2-7; 8 nucleotides line up with TRBD2. DNA for the CDR3: TGTGCCAGCACCTCCCACTCGGGACTAGCCTACGAGCAGTACTTC. This gives the protein CASTSHSGLAYEQYF.